The 10 T cell receptor beta chains given below trace back to one sample, sequenced in a study of blood T cell repertoires in COVID-19. The data were produced by immunoSEQ multiplex PCR, yet TCRdb's version contains in-frame clones alone and is incomplete. The table includes approximately 120,000 clones, roughly 80% detected once. Sequenced: PBMCs or T cells enriched from blood (not recorded which). Receptors were obtained from a man younger than 40 who had recovered from COVID-19.

The V call is TRBV19, the J call TRBJ2-1, with 9 nucleotides matching TRBD2. In germline, CDR1 is LNHDA, CDR2 SQIVND (reference sequence). The CDR3 length is 16 residues. The junction had 13 bases not matched to a gene; V was cut back by 9 bases and J by 4 bases. The CDR3 nucleotides read TGTGCCAGCCGCAACCCGGCTAGCGGGGTTTACAATGAGCAGTTCTTC. Protein: CASRNPASGVYNEQFF.

The chain uses TRBV7-2 and TRBJ2-1; a possible D gene is TRBD1 (5 bases). With 5 bases removed from V and 5 bases from J, the gap between germline ends came to 16 bases. Germline V gene sequence: CDR1 SGHTA, CDR2 FQGNSA. The CDR3 sequence is 15 residues long. CDR3 in DNA: TGTGCCAGCAGCCTCCTCCAGAAGGGGAACAATGAGCAGTTCTTC. It yields the protein CASSLLQKGNNEQFF.

This sequence joins TRBV9 and TRBJ1-2; TRBD1 matches 9 bases. The CDR3 has 14 residues. Germline V gene data show CDR1 as SGDLS and CDR2 as YYNGEE. Losses at the gene ends were 3 bases for V and 4 bases for J; bases not matched to a gene: 4. The CDR3 here is CASSAGQGSYGYTF. For the CDR3, the DNA is TGTGCCAGCAGCGCCGGACAGGGGAGCTATGGCTACACCTTC.

The chain couples TRBV11-3 to TRBJ2-2, with no clear D. The CDR3 has 15 amino acids. Trimming cost V 3 bases and J 2 bases, with 10 bases left between them. CDR1 and CDR2 (germline): SGHNT, YENEEA. The DNA of the CDR3 is TGTGCCAGCAGCTTTGGTCCAGAAAACACCGGGGAGCTGTTTTTT. It yields the protein CASSFGPENTGELFF. Full variable domain (outside the CDR3, taken from reference TRBV11-3 and TRBJ2-2): EAGVVQSPRYKIIEKKQPVAFWCNPISGHNTLYWYLQNLGQGPELLIRYENEEAVDDSQLPKDRFSAERLKGVDSTLKIQPAELGDSAVYLCASSFGPENTGELFFGEGSRLTVL.

The rearrangement uses TRBV6-5 and TRBJ1-1; TRBD1 agrees at 8 bases. The length of the CDR3 is 15 residues. V was clipped by 6 bases and J by 4 bases; unmatched bases: 10. Germline V gene data show CDR1 as MNHEY and CDR2 as SVGAGI. This chain's CDR3 is CASSFTGGVSTEAFF. The CDR3 DNA reads as TGTGCCAGCAGCTTTACAGGGGGAGTGAGCACTGAAGCTTTCTTT.

This sequence joins TRBV3-1 (or the pseudogene TRBV3-2) and TRBJ1-5; D possibly corresponds to TRBD1 (5 bases). Trimming left V 1 base short and J 3 bases short, with 13 bases between. This CDR3 is 16 amino acids long. Germline V CDR1 and CDR2: LGHDT, YNNKEL (reference sequence). The CDR3 here is CASSQGAQVDNQPQHF. The CDR3 coding sequence is TGTGCCAGCAGCCAAGGTGCACAGGTGGACAATCAGCCCCAGCATTTT.

The V gene is TRBV7-7, the J gene TRBJ2-5; tentatively, D is TRBD2 (6 bases). Germline V CDR1 and CDR2: SSHAT, FNYEAQ (reference sequence). Deletions cut 0 bases from V and 2 bases from J, with 13 bases between. CDR3 length equals 16 residues. The CDR3: CASSLAGGLSQETQYF. CDR3 nucleotide sequence: TGTGCCAGCAGCTTAGCGGGGGGACTGAGTCAAGAGACCCAGTACTTC.

The J gene is TRBJ2-5, the V gene TRBV5-4; 9 bases align to TRBD2. Per germline, CDR1 SGHNT and CDR2 YYREEE (reference sequence). The CDR3 has 15 residues. J was trimmed by 5 bases and V by 2 bases; bases with no gene match: 7. The CDR3 loop is CASSLPGLAGETQYF. CDR3 nucleotide sequence: TGTGCCAGCAGCTTACCGGGACTAGCAGGGGAGACCCAGTACTTC.

CDR3 residues: CASSQVGLAGVGVDTQYF. The CDR3 nucleotides are TGTGCCAGCAGCCAAGTAGGGCTAGCGGGAGTGGGGGTAGATACGCAGTATTTT. The J gene is TRBJ2-3, the V gene TRBV3-1 (or the pseudogene TRBV3-2); TRBD2 matches 10 bases. Trimming removed 1 base from V and 5 bases from J; junction bases left unmatched: 12. There are 18 residues in the CDR3. Germline assignment: CDR1 LGHDT and CDR2 YNNKEL (reference sequence).

The CDR3 here is CASSSQGNTEAFF. The CDR3 DNA reads as TGTGCCAGCAGTTCACAGGGGAACACTGAAGCTTTCTTT. This chain connects TRBV12-3 or TRBV12-4 to TRBJ1-1; D may be TRBD1 (6 bases). The CDR3 has 13 amino acids. Deletions cut 4 bases from V and 1 base from J, with 7 bases between.